Shown below are 4 T cell receptor beta chains from a single sample sequenced in a study of post-analysis software for immune sequencing data. Study outcomes and limitations: Relative to controls, patients had 5 or 6 TRBV segments at higher frequency, with TRBV5-6, TRBV5-1 and TRBV20-1 among these.

These receptors have no known antigen. Incorporated into the TCR beta cDNA libraries were unique molecular identifiers, which served to reduce PCR and sequencing biases. TCRdb reanalysed the PCR reads using MiXCR and keeps one entry per CDR3 protein. Among 250,000 to 300,000 distinct CDR3 sequences listed, 30% to 45% were seen once. The source material was blood. These receptors came from a girl aged 5-17 years with multiple sclerosis.

This clonotype was counted ten times or more. J is TRBJ1-4 and V is TRBV27; the D gene is possibly TRBD1 (5 bases). Germline assignment: CDR1 MNHEY and CDR2 SMNVEV (reference sequence). The CDR3 consists of 14 residues. Trimming left V 6 bases short and J 8 bases short, with 16 bases between. The CDR3 loop reads CASSPSGPGEKLFF. Written as DNA, the CDR3 is TGTGCCAGCAGCCCGTCAGGGCCCGGCGAAAAACTGTTTTTT.

The chain links TRBV9 to TRBJ2-1; D unresolved. V lost 0 bases, J lost 8 bases, and 6 bases lay in between. The CDR3 is 12 amino acids. Germline CDR1 is SGDLS and CDR2 is YYNGEE. CDR3 nucleotides: TGTGCCAGCAGCGTAGAAGATGATGAGCAGTTCTTC. Translating gives CASSVEDDEQFF.

This chain uses TRBV27 with TRBJ2-6; tentatively, D is TRBD1 (6 bases). The CDR3 runs 17 residues. Per the germline V gene, CDR1 is MNHEY and CDR2 is SMNVEV (reference sequence). V was shortened by 2 bases and J by 0 bases, with 11 bases between the two germline ends. The CDR3 region is CASSLEGGISGANVLTF. Written as DNA, the CDR3 is TGTGCCAGCAGTTTAGAAGGGGGTATCTCTGGGGCCAACGTCCTGACTTTC.

As concerns this clonotype: It may be a read error: a sequence one base away is much more abundant. V is TRBV5-1 and J is TRBJ1-2, with 9 bases aligning to TRBD1. This CDR3 is 14 amino acids long. The V gene's germline CDR1 is SGHRS and CDR2 YFSETQ. Here the CDR3 reads CASSLERTGDGYIF. The CDR3 region has the DNA TGCGCCAGCAGCCTCGAAAGGACAGGGGATGGCTACATCTTC.